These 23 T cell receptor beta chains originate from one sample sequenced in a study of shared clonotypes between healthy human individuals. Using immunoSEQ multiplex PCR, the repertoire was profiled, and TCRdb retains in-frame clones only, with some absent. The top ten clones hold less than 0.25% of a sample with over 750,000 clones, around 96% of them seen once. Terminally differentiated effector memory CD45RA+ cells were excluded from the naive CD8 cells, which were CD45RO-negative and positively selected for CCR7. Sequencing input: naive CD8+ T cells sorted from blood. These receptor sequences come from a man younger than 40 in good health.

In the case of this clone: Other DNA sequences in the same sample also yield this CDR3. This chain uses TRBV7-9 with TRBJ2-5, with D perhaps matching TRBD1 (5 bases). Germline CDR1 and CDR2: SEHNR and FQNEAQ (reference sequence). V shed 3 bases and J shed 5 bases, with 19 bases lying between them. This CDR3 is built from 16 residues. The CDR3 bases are TGTGCCAGCAGCTTGCTCGGCCTGGGGCTAGGGGAGACCCAGTACTTC. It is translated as CASSLLGLGLGETQYF.

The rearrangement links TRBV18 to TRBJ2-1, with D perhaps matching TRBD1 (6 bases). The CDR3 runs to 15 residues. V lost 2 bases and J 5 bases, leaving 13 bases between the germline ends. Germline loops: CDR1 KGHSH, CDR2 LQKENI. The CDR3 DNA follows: TGTGCCAGCTCACCAGGGGGCCCCATTAACAATGAGCAGTTCTTC. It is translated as CASSPGGPINNEQFF.

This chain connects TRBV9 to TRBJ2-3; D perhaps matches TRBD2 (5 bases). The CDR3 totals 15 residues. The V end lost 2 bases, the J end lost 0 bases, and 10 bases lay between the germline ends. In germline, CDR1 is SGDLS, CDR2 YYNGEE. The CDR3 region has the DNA TGTGCCAGCAGCGTCGAGGACTGGAGCACAGATACGCAGTATTTT. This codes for CASSVEDWSTDTQYF.

CDR3 amino acids: CASSQEARDESNTEAFF. The DNA for the CDR3 is TGCGCCAGCAGCCAAGAGGCCAGGGATGAGTCGAACACTGAAGCTTTCTTT. V gene TRBV4-3 combines with J gene TRBJ1-1, with D possibly TRBD1 on 5 matching bases. Germline-derived CDR1 and CDR2 are LGHNA and YSLEER. V was cut by 0 bases and J by 1 base, with 15 bases left in between. This CDR3 is built from 17 residues.

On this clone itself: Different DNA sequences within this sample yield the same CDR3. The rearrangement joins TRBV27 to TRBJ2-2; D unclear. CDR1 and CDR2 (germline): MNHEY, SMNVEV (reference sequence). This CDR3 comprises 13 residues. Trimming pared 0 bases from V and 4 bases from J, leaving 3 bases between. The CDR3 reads CASSLSGTGELFF. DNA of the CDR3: TGTGCCAGCAGTTTATCGGGCACCGGGGAGCTGTTTTTT.

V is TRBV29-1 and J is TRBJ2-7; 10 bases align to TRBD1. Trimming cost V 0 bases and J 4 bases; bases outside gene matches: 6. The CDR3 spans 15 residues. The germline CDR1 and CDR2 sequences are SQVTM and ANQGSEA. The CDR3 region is CSVEDWGQGQYEQYF. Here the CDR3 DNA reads TGCAGCGTTGAAGATTGGGGACAGGGGCAATACGAGCAGTACTTC.

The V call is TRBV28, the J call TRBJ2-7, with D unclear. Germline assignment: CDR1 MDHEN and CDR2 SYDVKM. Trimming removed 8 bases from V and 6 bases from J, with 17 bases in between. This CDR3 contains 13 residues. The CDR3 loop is CASSPPKTSEQYF. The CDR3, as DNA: TGTGCCAGCTCCCCCCCGAAGACATCCGAGCAGTACTTC.

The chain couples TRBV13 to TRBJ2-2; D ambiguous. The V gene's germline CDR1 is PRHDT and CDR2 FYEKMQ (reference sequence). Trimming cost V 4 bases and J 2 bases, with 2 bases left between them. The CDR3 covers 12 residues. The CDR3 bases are TGTGCCAGCAGCTCAAACACCGGGGAGCTGTTTTTT. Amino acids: CASSSNTGELFF.

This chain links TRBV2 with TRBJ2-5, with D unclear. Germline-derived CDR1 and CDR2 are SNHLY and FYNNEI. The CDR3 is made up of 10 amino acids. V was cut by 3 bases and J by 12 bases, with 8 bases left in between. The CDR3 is CASSDDLKYF. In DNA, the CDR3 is TGTGCCAGCAGTGACGATCTGAAGTACTTC.

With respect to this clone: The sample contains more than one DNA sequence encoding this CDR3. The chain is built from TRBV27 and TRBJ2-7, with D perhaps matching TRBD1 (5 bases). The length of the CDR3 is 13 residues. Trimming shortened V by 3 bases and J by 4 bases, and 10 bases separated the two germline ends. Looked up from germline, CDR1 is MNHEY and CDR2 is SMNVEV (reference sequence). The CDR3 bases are TGTGCCAGCAGTTTTGGCAGGGTTTACGAGCAGTACTTC. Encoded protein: CASSFGRVYEQYF.

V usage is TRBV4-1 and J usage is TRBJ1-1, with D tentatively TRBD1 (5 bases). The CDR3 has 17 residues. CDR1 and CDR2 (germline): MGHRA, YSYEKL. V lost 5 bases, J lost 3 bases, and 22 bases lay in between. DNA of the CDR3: TGCGCCAGCAGCGATAGTGGCAGGGAAAGGATGTACACTGAAGCTTTCTTT. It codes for CASSDSGRERMYTEAFF.

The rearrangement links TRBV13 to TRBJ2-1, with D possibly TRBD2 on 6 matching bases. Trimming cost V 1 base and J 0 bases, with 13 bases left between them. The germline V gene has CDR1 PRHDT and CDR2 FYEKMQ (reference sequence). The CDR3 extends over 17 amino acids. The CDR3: CASSLAMAGRSYNEQFF. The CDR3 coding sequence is TGTGCCAGCAGCTTAGCAATGGCGGGACGCTCCTACAATGAGCAGTTCTTC.

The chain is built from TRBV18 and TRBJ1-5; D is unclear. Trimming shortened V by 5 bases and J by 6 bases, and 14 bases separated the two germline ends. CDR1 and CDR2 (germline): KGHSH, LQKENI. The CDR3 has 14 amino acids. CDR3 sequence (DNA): TGTGCCAGCTCAGCTTCAGATCCCGCTCAGCCCCAGCATTTT. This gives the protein CASSASDPAQPQHF.

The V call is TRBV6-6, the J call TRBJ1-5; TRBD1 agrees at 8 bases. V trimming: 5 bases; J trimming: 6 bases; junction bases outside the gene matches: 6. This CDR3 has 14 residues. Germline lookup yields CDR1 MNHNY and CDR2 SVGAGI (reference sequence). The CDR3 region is CASSLGQGVQPQHF. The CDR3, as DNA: TGTGCCAGCAGTCTTGGACAGGGTGTTCAGCCCCAGCATTTT.

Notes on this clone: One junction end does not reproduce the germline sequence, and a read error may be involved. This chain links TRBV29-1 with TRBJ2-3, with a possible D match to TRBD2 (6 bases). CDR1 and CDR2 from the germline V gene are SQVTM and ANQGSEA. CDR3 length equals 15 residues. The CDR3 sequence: CSVEGTALVTDTQYF. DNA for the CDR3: TGCAGCGTGGAAGGGACTGCCCTAGTCACAGATACGCAGTATTTT.

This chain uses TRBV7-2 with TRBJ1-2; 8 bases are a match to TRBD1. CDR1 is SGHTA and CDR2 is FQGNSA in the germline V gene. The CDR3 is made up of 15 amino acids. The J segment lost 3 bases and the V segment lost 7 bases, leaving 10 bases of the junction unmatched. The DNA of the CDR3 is TGTGCCAGCAACCAGAGACAGGGGTCAGACTATGGCTACACCTTC. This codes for CASNQRQGSDYGYTF.

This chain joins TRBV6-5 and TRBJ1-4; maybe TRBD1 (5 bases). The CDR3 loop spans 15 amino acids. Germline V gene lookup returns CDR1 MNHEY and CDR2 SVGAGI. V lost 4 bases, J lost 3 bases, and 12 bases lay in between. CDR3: CASSSEGRANEKLFF. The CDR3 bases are TGTGCCAGCAGTTCCGAGGGGCGGGCTAATGAAAAACTGTTTTTT.

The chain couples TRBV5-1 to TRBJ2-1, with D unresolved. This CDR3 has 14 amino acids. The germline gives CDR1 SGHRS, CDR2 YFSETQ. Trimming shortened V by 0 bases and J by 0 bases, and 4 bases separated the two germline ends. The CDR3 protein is CASSLGVSYNEQFF. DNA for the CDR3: TGCGCCAGCAGCTTGGGGGTCTCCTACAATGAGCAGTTCTTC.

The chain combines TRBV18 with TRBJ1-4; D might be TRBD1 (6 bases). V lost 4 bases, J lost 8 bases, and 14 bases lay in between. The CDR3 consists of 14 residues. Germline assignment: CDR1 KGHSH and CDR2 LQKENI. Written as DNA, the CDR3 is TGTGCCAGCTCACGGTACAGGGATCGGGAAAAACTGTTTTTT. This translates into CASSRYRDREKLFF.

CDR3 nucleotide sequence: TGTGCCAGCAGTCTTAGGGGAGGGGGATACGAGCAGTACTTC. This translates into CASSLRGGGYEQYF. The chain combines TRBV28 with TRBJ2-7; D is perhaps TRBD2 (7 bases). The CDR3 is made up of 14 amino acids. Between the trimmed V and J ends, which lost 5 bases and 4 bases, there was a span of 15 bases. CDR1 and CDR2 (germline): MDHEN, SYDVKM.

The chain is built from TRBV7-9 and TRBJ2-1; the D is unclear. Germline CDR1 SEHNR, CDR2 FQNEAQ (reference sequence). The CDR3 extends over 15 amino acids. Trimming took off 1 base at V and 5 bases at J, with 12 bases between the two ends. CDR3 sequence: CASSLEMEWDNEQFF. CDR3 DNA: TGTGCCAGCAGCTTAGAAATGGAGTGGGACAATGAGCAGTTCTTC. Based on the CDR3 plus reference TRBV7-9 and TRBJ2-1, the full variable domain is DTGVSQNPRHKITKRGQNVTFRCDPISEHNRLYWYRQTLGQGPEFLTYFQNEAQLEKSRLLSDRFSAERPKGSFSTLEIQRTEQGDSAMYLCASSLEMEWDNEQFFGPGTRLTVL.

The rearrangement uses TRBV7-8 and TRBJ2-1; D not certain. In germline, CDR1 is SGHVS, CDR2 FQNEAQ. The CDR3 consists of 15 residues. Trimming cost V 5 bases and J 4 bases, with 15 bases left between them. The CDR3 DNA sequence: TGTGCCAGCAGCCCGCAGGCAACTTCATACAATGAGCAGTTCTTC. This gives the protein CASSPQATSYNEQFF.

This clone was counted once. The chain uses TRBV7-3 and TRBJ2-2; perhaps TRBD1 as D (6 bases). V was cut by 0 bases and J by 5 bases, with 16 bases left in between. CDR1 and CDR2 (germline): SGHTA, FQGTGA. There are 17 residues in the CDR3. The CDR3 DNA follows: TGTGCCAGCAGCTTAACCCTAAATTATGGACAGACCGGGGAGCTGTTTTTT. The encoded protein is CASSLTLNYGQTGELFF.